This T cell receptor (beta chain) emerged from a study of Ad26.COV2.S vaccination and SARS-CoV-2 variants. Noted treatment: about 20 received Ad26.COV2.S at low or high dose, single or two shots; a few received placebo; per-sample allocation not given. Samples analyzed were those drawn on day 63 after the first vaccine or placebo injection. Participants' vaccine, an Ad26 vector, delivered Wuhan-strain SARS-CoV-2 spike. Trimming took 0 bases from V and 8 from J, leaving 11 bases between them. Germline assignment: CDR1 SGDLS and CDR2 YYNGEE. The length of the CDR3 is 13 residues. The table came from immunoSEQ multiplex PCR; TCRdb's copy has only in-frame clones and leaves some out. The sample lists hundreds of thousands of clones, around 87% occurring once.

This specimen consisted of peripheral blood, obtained in a trial of Ad26.COV2.S vaccine versus placebo. The clonotype comes from a person between 18 and 60 years old who received the Ad26.COV2.S COVID-19 vaccine or a placebo. This chain uses TRBV9 with TRBJ1-2, with D maybe TRBD1 (5 bases). The DNA for the CDR3 is TGTGCCAGCAGCGTAGCTTCGGGGGACGGCTACACCTTC. Translating gives CASSVASGDGYTF.